Below, one T cell receptor (beta chain) is given with its context. Its antigen is as yet unknown. The CDR3 has 20 residues. V dropped 0 bases and J dropped 0; count of bases not matched to a gene: 11. Looked up from germline, CDR1 is DFQATT and CDR2 is SNEGSKA (reference sequence). Both TRBC1 and TRBC2 were covered by a beta constant-region primer of two equimolar oligonucleotides. Nested alpha and beta constant-region primers with the SP2 primer drove four PCR rounds on ligated cDNA. Ligation attached a single-stranded oligonucleotide with a 12-nucleotide UMI and the SP2 primer to the cDNA 3' end. TCRdb reprocessed the UMI-ligation and nested PCR reads via MiXCR and lists one record per CDR3 protein. The table lists roughly 100,000 distinct CDR3 sequences, around 15% of them singletons, with roughly 2.8% in the top ten. Alpha and beta libraries were amplified separately from the second PCR onward. CMV status came from CD4+ IFNgamma after overnight CMV lysate stimulation. CD8 T cells were positively selected from what remained after CD4 positive selection.

This specimen comes from a study of naive and memory T cell subsets. Overall study results and limits: Naive repertoires, especially CD8, held a few larger clonotypes, possibly memory cells re-expressing CD45RA.

Material: naive CD8+ T cells from blood. The V and J genes are TRBV20-1 and TRBJ2-3; 14 nucleotides line up with TRBD2. This TCR was recovered from a human donor in good health. CDR3 sequence: CSARDGLAGGGSRSTDTQYF. Written as DNA, the CDR3 is TGCAGTGCTAGAGATGGACTAGCGGGGGGCGGATCACGTAGCACAGATACGCAGTATTTT.